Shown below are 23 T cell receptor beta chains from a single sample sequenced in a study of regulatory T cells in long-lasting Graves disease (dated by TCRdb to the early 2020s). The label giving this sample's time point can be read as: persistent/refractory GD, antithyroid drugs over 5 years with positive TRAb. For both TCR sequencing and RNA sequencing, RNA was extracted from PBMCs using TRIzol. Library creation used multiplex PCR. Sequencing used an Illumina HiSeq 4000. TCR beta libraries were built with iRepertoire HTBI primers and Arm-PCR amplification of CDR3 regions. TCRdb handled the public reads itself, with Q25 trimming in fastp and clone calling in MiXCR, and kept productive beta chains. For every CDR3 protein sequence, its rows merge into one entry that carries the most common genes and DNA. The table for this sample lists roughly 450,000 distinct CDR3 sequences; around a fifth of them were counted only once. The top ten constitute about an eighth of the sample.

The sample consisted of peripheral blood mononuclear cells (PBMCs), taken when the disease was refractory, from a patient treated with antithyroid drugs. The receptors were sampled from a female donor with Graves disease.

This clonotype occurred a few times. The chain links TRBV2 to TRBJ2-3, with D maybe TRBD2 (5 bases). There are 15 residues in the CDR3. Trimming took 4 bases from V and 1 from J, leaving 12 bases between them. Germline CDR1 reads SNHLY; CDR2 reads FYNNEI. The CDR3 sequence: CASSGVKLGTDTQYF. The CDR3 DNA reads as TGTGCCAGCAGTGGGGTGAAACTAGGCACAGATACGCAGTATTTT. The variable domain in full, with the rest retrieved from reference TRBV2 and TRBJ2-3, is EPEVTQTPSHQVTQMGQEVILRCVPISNHLYFYWYRQILGQKVEFLVSFYNNEISEKSEIFDDQFSVERPDGSNFTLKIRSTKLEDSAMYFCASSGVKLGTDTQYFGPGTRLTVL.

The CDR3 bases are TGTGCCAGCGGCAGGGACAATGAGCAGTTCTTC. It yields the protein CASGRDNEQFF. This chain joins TRBV6-1 and TRBJ2-1, with D maybe TRBD1 (5 bases). This CDR3 region has 11 residues. V was trimmed by 8 bases and J by 5 bases, leaving 7 bases between them. From germline, CDR1 is MNHNS and CDR2 SASEGT.

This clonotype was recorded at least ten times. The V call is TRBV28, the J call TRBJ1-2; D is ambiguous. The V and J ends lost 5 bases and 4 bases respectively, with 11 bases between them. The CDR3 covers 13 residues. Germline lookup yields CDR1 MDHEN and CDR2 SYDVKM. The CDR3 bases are TGTGCCAGCAGTACCGGGAAGAGCTATGGCTACACCTTC. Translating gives CASSTGKSYGYTF.

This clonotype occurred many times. The CDR3 sequence is CASTPAYSNQPQHF. The CDR3 region has the DNA TGTGCCAGCACCCCAGCTTATAGCAATCAGCCCCAGCATTTT. The chain joins TRBV2 to TRBJ1-5; D ambiguous. The germline gives CDR1 SNHLY, CDR2 FYNNEI. The length of the CDR3 is 14 residues. Trimming removed 7 bases from V and 0 bases from J, with 10 bases in between. Full variable domain (missing parts from reference TRBV2 and TRBJ1-5): EPEVTQTPSHQVTQMGQEVILRCVPISNHLYFYWYRQILGQKVEFLVSFYNNEISEKSEIFDDQFSVERPDGSNFTLKIRSTKLEDSAMYFCASTPAYSNQPQHFGDGTRLSIL.

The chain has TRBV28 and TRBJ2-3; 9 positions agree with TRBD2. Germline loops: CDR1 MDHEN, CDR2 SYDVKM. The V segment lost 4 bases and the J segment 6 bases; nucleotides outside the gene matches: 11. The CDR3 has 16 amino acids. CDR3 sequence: CASSSPAGGASDTQYF. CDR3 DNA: TGTGCCAGCAGTTCGCCGGCGGGGGGGGCATCGGATACGCAGTATTTT.

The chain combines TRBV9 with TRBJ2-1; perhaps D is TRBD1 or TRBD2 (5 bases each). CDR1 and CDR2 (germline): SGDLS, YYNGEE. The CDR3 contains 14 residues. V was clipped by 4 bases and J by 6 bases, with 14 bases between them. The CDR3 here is CASSPPGPANEQFF. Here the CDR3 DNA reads TGTGCCAGCAGCCCTCCGGGGCCGGCCAATGAGCAGTTCTTC.

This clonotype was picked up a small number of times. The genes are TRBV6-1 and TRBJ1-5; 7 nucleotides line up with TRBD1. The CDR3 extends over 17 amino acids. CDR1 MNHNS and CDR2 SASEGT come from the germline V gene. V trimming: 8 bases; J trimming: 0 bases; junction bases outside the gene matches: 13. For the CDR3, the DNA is TGTGCCAGCTCCTCGGGACAGAGAACCGATAGCAATCAGCCCCAGCATTTT. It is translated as CASSSGQRTDSNQPQHF.

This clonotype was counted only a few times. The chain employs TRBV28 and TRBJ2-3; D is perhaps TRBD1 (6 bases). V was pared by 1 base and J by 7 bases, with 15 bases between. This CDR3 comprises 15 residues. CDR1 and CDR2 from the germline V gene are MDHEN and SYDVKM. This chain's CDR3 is CASSLSFRGRNTQYF. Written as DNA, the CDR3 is TGTGCCAGCAGTTTATCCTTTAGGGGGAGAAATACGCAGTATTTT.

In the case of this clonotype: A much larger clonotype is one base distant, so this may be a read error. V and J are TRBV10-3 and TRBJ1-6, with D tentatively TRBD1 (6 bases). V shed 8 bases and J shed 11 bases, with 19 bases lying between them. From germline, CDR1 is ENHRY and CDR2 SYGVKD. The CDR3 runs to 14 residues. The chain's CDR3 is CAIGSQGRNPPLHF. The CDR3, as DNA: TGTGCCATCGGTAGTCAGGGGAGAAATCCACCCCTCCACTTT.

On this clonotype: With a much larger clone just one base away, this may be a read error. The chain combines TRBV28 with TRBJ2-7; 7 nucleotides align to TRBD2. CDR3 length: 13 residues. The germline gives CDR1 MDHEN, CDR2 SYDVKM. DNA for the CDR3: TGTGCCAGCAGTTTGAGCGGGGTTCCCGAGCAGCACTTC. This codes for CASSLSGVPEQHF.

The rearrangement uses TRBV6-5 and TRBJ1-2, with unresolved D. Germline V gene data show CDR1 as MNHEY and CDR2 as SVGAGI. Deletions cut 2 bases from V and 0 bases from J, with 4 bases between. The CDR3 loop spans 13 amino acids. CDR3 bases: TGTGCCAGCAGTTACAGATCTAACTATGGCTACACCTTC. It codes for CASSYRSNYGYTF.

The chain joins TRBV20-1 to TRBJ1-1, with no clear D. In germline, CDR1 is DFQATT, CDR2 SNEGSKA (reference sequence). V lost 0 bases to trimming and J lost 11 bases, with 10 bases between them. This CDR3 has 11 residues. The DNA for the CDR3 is TGCAGTGCTAGAGAAGGGCTTGACGCTTTCTTT. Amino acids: CSAREGLDAFF.

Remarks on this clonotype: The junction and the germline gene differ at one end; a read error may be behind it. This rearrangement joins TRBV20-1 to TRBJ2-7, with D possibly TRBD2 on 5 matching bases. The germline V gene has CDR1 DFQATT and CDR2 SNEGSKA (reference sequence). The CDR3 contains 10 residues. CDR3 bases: TGCAGTGCCAGAGGGCACGAGCAGTACTTC. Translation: CSARGHEQYF.

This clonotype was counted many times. In DNA, the CDR3 is TGTGCCATCAGTTCCAGGGAGCAGGAAGAGACCCAGTACTTC. Translating it yields CAISSREQEETQYF. This chain links TRBV10-3 with TRBJ2-5; D tentatively fits TRBD1 or TRBD2 (5 bases each). The ends were cut back, 5 bases at V and 3 bases at J, with 13 bases in the middle. Germline values: CDR1 ENHRY, CDR2 SYGVKD. The CDR3 extends over 14 amino acids.

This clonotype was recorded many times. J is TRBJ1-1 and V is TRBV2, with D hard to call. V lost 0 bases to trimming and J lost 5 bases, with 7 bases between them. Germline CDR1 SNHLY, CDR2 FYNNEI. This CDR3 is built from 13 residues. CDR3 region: CASSEAWATEAFF. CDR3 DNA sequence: TGTGCCAGCAGTGAAGCTTGGGCAACTGAAGCTTTCTTT.

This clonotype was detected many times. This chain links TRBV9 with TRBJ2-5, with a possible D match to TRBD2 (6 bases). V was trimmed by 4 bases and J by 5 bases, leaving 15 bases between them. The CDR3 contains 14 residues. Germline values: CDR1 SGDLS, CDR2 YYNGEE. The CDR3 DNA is TGTGCCAGCAGCTGGACGGCGGGGTCGGAGACCCAGTACTTC. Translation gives CASSWTAGSETQYF.

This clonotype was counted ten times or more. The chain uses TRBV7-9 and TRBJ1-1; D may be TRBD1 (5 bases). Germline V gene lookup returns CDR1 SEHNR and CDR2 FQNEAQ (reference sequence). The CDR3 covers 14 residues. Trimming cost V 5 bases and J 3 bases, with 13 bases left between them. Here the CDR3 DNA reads TGTGCCAGCAGCCCAAGCGGGGCGGACACTGAAGCTTTCTTT. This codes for CASSPSGADTEAFF.

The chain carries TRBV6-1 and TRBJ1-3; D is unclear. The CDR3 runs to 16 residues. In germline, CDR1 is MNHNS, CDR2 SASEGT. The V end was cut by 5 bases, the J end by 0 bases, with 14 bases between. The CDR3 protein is CASSRPKTSSGNTIYF. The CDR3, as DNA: TGTGCCAGCAGTCGTCCGAAGACAAGCTCTGGAAACACCATATATTTT.

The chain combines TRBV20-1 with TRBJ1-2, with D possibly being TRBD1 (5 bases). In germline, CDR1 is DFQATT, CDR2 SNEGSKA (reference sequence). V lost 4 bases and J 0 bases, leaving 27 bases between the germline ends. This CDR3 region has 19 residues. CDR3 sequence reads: CSATPVEGPIWASNYGYTF. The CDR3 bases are TGCAGTGCTACCCCGGTGGAGGGGCCTATATGGGCTTCTAACTATGGCTACACCTTC.

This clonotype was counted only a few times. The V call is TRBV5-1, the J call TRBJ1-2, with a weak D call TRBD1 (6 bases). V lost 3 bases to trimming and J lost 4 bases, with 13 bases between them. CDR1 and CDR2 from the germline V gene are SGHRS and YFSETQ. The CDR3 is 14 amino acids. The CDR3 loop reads CASSWRDTRYGYTF. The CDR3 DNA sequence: TGCGCCAGCAGCTGGCGGGACACCCGCTATGGCTACACCTTC.

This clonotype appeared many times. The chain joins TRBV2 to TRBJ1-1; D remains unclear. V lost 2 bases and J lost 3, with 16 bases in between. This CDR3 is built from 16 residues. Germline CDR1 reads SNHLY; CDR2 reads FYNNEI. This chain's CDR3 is CASSERSPRDYTEAFF. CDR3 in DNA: TGTGCCAGCAGTGAACGCTCTCCTAGGGATTACACTGAAGCTTTCTTT.

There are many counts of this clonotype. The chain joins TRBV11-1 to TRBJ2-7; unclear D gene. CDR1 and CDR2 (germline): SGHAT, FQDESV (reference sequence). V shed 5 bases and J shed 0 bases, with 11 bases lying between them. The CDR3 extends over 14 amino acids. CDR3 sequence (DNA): TGTGCCAGCAGCCCGCGGTGGGGCTCCTACGAGCAGTACTTC. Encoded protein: CASSPRWGSYEQYF.

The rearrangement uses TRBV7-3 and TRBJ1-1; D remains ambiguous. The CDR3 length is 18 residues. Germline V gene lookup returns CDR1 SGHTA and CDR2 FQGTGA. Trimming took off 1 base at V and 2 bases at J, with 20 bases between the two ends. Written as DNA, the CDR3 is TGTGCCAGCAGCTTAATGCCCCTAACTCGAGGCTCTAACACTGAAGCTTTCTTT. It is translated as CASSLMPLTRGSNTEAFF.